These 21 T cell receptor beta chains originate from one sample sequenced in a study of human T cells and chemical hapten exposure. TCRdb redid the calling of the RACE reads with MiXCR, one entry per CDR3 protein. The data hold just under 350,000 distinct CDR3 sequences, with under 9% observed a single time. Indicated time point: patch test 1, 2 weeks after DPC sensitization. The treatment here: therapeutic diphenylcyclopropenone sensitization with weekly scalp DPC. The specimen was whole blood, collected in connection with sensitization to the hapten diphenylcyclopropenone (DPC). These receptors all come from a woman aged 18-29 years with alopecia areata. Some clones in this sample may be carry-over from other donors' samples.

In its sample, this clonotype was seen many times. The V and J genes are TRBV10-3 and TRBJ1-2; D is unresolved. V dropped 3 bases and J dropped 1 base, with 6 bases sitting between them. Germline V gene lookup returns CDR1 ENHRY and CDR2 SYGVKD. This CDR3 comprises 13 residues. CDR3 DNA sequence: TGTGCCATCAGTGAAACGGATAACTATGGCTACACCTTC. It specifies CAISETDNYGYTF.

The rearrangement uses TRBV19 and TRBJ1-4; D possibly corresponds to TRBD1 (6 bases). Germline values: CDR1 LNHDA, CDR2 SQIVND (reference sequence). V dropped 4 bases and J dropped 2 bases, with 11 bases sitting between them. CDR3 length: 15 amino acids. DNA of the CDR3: TGTGCCAGTAGTAGAGGACAGCCCACTAATGAAAAACTGTTTTTT. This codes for CASSRGQPTNEKLFF.

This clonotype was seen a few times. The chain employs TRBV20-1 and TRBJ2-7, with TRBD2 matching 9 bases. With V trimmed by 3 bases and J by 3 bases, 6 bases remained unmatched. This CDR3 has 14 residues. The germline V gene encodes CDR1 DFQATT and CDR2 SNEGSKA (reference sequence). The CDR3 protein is CSARLAGAGYEQYF. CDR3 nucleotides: TGCAGTGCTAGGTTAGCGGGGGCCGGCTACGAGCAGTACTTC.

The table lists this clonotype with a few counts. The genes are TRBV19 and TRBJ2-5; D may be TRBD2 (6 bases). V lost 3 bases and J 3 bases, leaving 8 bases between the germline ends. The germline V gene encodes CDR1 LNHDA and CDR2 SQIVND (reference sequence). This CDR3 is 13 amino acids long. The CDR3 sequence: CASSIPGEETQYF. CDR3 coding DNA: TGTGCCAGTAGTATCCCGGGGGAAGAGACCCAGTACTTC.

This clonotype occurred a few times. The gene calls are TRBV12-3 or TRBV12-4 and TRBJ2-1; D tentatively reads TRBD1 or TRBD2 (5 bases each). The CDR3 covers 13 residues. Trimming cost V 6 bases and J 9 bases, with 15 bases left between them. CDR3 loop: CASRGPQESEQFF. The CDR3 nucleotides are TGTGCCAGCAGGGGACCTCAGGAGAGTGAGCAGTTCTTC.

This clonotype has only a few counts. DNA of the CDR3: TGCGCCAGCAGCCCGGGAGCGGGCAGGACGAGAGTAACCAAAAACATTCAGTACTTC. This codes for CASSPGAGRTRVTKNIQYF. The chain employs TRBV4-1 and TRBJ2-4; tentatively, D is TRBD2 (6 bases). Germline V gene lookup returns CDR1 MGHRA and CDR2 YSYEKL. The CDR3 runs to 19 residues. V dropped 4 bases and J dropped 2 bases, with 24 bases sitting between them.

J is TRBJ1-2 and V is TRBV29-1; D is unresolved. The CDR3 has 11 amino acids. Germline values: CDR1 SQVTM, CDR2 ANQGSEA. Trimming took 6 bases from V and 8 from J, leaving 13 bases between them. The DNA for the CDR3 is TGCAGCGTCGATGGCACAGCGGGCTACACCTTC. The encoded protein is CSVDGTAGYTF.

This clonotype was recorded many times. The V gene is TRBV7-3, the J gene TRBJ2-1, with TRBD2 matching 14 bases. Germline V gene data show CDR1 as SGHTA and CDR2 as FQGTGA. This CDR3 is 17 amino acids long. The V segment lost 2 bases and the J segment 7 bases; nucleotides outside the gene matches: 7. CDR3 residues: CASSLLPGLAGDNEQFF. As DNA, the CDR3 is TGTGCCAGCAGCTTACTACCGGGACTAGCGGGGGATAATGAGCAGTTCTTC.

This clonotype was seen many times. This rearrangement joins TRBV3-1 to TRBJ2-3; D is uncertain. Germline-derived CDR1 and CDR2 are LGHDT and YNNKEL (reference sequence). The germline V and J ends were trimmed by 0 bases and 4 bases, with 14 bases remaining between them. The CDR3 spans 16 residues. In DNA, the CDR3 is TGTGCCAGCAGCCAAGATCCGGCTAGTGGGGCAGATACGCAGTATTTT. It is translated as CASSQDPASGADTQYF.

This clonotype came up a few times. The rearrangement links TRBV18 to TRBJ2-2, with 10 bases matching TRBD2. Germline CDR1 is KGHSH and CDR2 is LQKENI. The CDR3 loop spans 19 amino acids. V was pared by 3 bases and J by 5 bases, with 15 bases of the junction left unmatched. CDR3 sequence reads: CASSPPNGAGLASTGELFF. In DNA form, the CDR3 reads TGTGCCAGCTCACCTCCCAACGGCGCGGGACTAGCGTCTACCGGGGAGCTGTTTTTT.

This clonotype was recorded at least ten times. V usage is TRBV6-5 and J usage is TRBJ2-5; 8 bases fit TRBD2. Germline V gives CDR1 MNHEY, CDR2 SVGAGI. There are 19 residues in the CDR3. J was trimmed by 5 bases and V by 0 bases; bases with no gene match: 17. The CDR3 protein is CASSYSGVHSGTTGETQYF. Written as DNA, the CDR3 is TGTGCCAGCAGTTACTCTGGGGTTCATAGCGGGACCACAGGCGAGACCCAGTACTTC.

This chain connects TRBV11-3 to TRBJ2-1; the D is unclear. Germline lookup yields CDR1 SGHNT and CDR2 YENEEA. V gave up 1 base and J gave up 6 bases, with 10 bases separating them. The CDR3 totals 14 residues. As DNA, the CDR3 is TGTGCCAGCAGCTTAGTTTCCGCAACCAATGAGCAGTTCTTC. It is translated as CASSLVSATNEQFF. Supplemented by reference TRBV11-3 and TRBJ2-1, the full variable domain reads EAGVVQSPRYKIIEKKQPVAFWCNPISGHNTLYWYLQNLGQGPELLIRYENEEAVDDSQLPKDRFSAERLKGVDSTLKIQPAELGDSAVYLCASSLVSATNEQFFGPGTRLTVL.

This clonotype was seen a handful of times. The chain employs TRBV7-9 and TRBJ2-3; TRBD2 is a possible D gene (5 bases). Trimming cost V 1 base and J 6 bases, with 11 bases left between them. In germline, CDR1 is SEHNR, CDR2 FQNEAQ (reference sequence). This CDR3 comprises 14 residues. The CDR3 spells CASSLEVAWDTQYF. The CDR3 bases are TGTGCCAGCAGCTTAGAAGTAGCGTGGGATACGCAGTATTTT.

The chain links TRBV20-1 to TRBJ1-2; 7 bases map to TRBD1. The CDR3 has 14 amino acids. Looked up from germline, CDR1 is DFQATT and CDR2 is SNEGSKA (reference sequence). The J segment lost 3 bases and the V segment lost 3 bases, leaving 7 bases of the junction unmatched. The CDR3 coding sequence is TGCAGTGCTAGGGGGATTACAGGGGACTATGGCTACACCTTC. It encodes CSARGITGDYGYTF.

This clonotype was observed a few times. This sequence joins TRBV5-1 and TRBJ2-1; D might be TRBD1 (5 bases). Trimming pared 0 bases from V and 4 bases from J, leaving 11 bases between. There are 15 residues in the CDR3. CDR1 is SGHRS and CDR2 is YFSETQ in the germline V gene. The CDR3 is CASSLEGPPYNEQFF. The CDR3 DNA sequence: TGCGCCAGCAGCTTGGAGGGGCCGCCGTACAATGAGCAGTTCTTC.

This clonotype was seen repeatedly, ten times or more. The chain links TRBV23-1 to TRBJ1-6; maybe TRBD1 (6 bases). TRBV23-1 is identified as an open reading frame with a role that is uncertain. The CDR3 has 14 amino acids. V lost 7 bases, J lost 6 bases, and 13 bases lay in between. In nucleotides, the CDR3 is TGCGCCAGCACCCACCGGGACACTAATTCACCCCTCCACTTT. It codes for CASTHRDTNSPLHF.

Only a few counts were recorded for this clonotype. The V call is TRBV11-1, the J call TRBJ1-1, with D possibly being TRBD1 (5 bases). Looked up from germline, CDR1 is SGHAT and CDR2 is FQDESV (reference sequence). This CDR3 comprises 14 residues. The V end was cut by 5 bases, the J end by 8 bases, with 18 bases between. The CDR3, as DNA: TGTGCCAGCAGCCCCCCCGGGGACCCCAGGGAAGCTTTCTTT. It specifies CASSPPGDPREAFF.

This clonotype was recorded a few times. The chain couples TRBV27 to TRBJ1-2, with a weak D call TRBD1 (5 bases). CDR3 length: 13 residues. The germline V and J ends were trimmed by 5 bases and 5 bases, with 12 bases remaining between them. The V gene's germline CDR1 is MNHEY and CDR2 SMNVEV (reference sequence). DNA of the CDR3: TGTGCCAGCAGTGTTCAGGGTGCTTATGGCTACACCTTC. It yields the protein CASSVQGAYGYTF.

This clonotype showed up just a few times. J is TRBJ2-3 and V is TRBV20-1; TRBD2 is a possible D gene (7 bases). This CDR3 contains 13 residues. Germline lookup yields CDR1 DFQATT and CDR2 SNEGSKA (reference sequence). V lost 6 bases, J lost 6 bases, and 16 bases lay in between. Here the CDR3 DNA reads TGCAGTGCGTCCCTGGGGGGGCCGGATACGCAGTATTTT. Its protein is CSASLGGPDTQYF.

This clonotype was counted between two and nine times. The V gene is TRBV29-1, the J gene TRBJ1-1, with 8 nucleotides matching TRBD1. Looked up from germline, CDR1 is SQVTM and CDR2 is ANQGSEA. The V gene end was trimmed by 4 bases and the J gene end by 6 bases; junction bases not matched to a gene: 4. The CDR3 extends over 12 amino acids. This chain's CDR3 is CSVVEQGAEAFF. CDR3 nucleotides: TGCAGCGTTGTTGAACAGGGGGCTGAAGCTTTCTTT.

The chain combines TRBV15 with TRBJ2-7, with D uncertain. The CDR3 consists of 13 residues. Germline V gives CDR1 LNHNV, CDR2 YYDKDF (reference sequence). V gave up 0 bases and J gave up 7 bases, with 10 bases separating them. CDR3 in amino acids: CATSRDPVGEQYF. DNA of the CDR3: TGTGCCACCAGCAGAGATCCGGTCGGGGAGCAGTACTTC.